Shown below are 3 T cell receptor beta chains from a single sample sequenced in a study of control samples from healthy donors and cancer patients. Libraries were prepared by immunoSEQ multiplex PCR; TCRdb keeps only in-frame clonotypes and omits some of them. The sample lists 150,000 to 200,000 clones, just under 95% occurring once. Sequencing was performed on blood. The receptors shown here come from a woman aged 40 to 50 in good health.

The CDR3 DNA sequence: TGTGCCAGCAGCGTAGCCGCGACGGGGGATTTCTATGGCTACACCTTC. Its translation: CASSVAATGDFYGYTF. The gene calls are TRBV9 and TRBJ1-2; perhaps TRBD1 as D (5 bases). The CDR3 contains 16 residues. CDR1 SGDLS and CDR2 YYNGEE come from the germline V gene. The V end was cut by 0 bases, the J end by 4 bases, with 16 bases between. The full variable domain, with the rest looked up from reference TRBV9 and TRBJ1-2, is DSGVTQTPKHLITATGQRVTLRCSPRSGDLSVYWYQQSLDQGLQFLIQYYNGEERAKGNILERFSAQQFPDLHSELNLSSLELGDSALYFCASSVAATGDFYGYTFGSGTRLTVV.

The V and J genes are TRBV12-3 or TRBV12-4 and TRBJ1-1; D call uncertain. V was shortened by 3 bases and J by 7 bases, with 9 bases between the two germline ends. CDR3 length: 12 residues. The DNA of the CDR3 is TGTGCCAGCAGTTTTGGGAGGAATGAAGCTTTCTTT. It is translated as CASSFGRNEAFF.

The chain has TRBV19 and TRBJ2-3; the D call may be TRBD1 or TRBD2 (5 bases each). Per germline, CDR1 LNHDA and CDR2 SQIVND (reference sequence). Trimming removed 6 bases from V and 2 bases from J, with 15 bases in between. This CDR3 spans 15 amino acids. CDR3 protein: CASSKPGPVTDTQYF. The CDR3, as DNA: TGTGCCAGTAGCAAACCGGGACCGGTCACAGATACGCAGTATTTT.